Listed below are T cell receptor beta chains from one sample, sequenced in a study of T cell responses to AZD1222 COVID-19 vaccine. The table came from immunoSEQ multiplex PCR; TCRdb's copy has only in-frame clones and leaves some out. The sample records about 100,000 clones, about 89% being singletons. The material sequenced was peripheral blood, taken 28 days after the second AZD1222 dose. These receptors came from an adult who received the AZD1222 COVID-19 vaccine. Each CDR3 is given with its conserved first and last residue. Each record gives: V gene, CDR3 protein.

TRBV6-5,CASEGRRGGKGPQHF
TRBV6-5,CASSYGFGGGYTF
TRBV2,CASEERRLRAFF
TRBV6-5,CASSYSGFGDQYF
TRBV5-4,CASSSWARPGLGISTDTQYF
TRBV9,CASSVDPGDYNEQFF
TRBV6-5,CASTAKWGTEQFF
TRBV7-2,CASSLVTGGGETQYF
TRBV28,CASSSSGRANEQYF
TRBV6-1,CASSEWPLLGTEAFF
TRBV6-5,CASSYSRDNQPQHF
TRBV5-1,CASSRQGVTDTQYF
TRBV9,CASSVVEGGPDETQYF
TRBV6-1,CASSEVGRPYNEQFF
TRBV30,CAWKRDRFLGSYEQYF
TRBV27,CASGLHSYNEQFF
TRBV5-1,CASSLGGAPEAFF
TRBV29-1,CSAPRSNYGYTF
TRBV28,CASSLRGGDYEQYF
TRBV10-3,CAISDRETSGRAKNIQYF
TRBV7-9,CASSHRTGGNTGELFF
TRBV7-2,CASSLLGPGNTIYF
TRBV19,CASSTSAGWAPLHF
TRBV11-1,CASSFRTANTEAFF
TRBV7-2,CASSPRTGRYEQYF
TRBV2,CASSHGENTEAFF
TRBV19,CASSGFPSYEQYF
TRBV27,CASSSYLSTGNAYEQYF
TRBV9,CASSVGAPFRGEQFF
TRBV12-3/TRBV12-4,CASSTGGSEQYF
TRBV27,CASTNRPGGNEKLFF
TRBV9,CASSTAGASTDTQYF
TRBV5-1,CASSFRLDGRNNEQFF
TRBV19,CAIPKGRYNEQFF
TRBV6-2/TRBV6-3,CASSYGETYEQYF
TRBV11-3,CASSLIGTDTQYF
TRBV12-3/TRBV12-4,CASSPREEQYF
TRBV25-1,CASSATSGGASSYEQYF
TRBV29-1,CSALEGTGGELFF
TRBV27,CASSYGGHNEQFF
TRBV19,CASSPPPDATEAFF
TRBV5-1,CASSLEAAGELFF
TRBV4-2,CASSLGGSGTSNEQYF
TRBV18,CASSLRTGGLYEQYF
TRBV6-5,CASYAVGDGTYEQYF
TRBV28,CASSLVQKNTEAFF
TRBV7-9,CASSVQGGNEQFF
TRBV5-8,CASSLRGLGNQPQHF
TRBV27,CASSLGGSNQPQHF
TRBV19,CASSTPAGKVGTEAFF
TRBV5-1,CASSLDRQTLNYGYTF
TRBV11-2,CASSLVTEISSYEQYF
TRBV6-5,CASRKQTSGNTIYF